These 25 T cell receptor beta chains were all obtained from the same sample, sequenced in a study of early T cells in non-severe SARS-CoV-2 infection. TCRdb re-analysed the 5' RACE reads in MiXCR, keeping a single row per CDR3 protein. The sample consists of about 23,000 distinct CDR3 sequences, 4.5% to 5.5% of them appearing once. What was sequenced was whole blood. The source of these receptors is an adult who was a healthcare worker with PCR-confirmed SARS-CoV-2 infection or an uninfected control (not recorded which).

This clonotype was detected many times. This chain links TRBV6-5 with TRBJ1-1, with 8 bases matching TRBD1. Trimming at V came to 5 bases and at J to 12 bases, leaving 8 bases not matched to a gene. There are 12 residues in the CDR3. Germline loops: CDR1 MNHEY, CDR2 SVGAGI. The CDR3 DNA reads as TGTGCCAGCAGTCAGACAGGGGATCTATCTTTCTTT. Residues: CASSQTGDLSFF.

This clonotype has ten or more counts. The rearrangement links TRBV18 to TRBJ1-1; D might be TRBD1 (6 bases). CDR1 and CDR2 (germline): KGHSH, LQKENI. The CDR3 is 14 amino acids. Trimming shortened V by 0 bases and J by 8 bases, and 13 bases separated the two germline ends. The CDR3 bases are TGTGCCAGCTCACCACCATTTGGGACAACAGAAGCTTTCTTT. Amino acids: CASSPPFGTTEAFF.

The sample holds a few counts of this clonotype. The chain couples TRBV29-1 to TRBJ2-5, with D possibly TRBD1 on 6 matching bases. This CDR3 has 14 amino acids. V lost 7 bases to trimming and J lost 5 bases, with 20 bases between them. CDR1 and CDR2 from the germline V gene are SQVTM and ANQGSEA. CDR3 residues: CSALRPDSRETQYF. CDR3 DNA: TGCAGCGCTCTCAGACCGGACAGCCGGGAGACCCAGTACTTC.

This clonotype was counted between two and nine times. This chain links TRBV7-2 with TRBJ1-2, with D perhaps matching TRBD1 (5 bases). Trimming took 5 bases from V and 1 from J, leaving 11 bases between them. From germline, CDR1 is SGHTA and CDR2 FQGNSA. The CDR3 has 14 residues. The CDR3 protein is CASSETAINYGYTF. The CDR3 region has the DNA TGTGCCAGCAGCGAGACAGCCATTAACTATGGCTACACCTTC.

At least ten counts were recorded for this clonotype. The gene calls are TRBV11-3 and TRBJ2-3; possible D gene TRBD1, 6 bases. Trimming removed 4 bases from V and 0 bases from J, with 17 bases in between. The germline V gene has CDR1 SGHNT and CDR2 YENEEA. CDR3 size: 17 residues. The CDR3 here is CASSCVGRGPSTDTQYF. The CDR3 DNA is TGTGCCAGCAGCTGTGTGGGCAGGGGTCCCAGCACAGATACGCAGTATTTT.

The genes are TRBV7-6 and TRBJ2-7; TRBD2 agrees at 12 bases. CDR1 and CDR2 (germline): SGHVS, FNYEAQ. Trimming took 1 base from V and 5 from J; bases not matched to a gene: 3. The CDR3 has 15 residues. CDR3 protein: CASSLGLAGANEQYF. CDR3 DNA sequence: TGTGCCAGCAGCTTAGGACTAGCGGGAGCAAACGAGCAGTACTTC.

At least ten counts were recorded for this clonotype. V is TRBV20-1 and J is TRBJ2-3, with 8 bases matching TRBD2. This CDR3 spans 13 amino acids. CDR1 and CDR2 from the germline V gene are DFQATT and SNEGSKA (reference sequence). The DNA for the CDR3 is TGCAGCTTGGAGACTAGCGGCACAGATACGCAGTATTTT. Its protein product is CSLETSGTDTQYF.

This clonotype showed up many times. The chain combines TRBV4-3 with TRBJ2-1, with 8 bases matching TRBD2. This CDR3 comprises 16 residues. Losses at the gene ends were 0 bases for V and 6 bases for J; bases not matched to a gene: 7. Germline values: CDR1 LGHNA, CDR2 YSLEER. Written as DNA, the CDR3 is TGCGCCAGCAGCCAAGATTCGGCTAGCGGGTCCAATGAGCAGTTCTTC. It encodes CASSQDSASGSNEQFF.

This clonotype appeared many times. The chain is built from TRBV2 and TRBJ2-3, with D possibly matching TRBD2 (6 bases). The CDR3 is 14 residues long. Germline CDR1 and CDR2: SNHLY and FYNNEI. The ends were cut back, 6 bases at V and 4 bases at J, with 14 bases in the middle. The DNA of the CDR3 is TGTGCCAGCAGCGGGAGTCTTATCCCAGATACGCAGTATTTT. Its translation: CASSGSLIPDTQYF.

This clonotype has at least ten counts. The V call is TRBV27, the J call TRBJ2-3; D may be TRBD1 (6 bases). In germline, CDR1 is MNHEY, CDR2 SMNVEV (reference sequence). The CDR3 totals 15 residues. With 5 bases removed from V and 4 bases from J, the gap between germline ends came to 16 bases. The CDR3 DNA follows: TGTGCCAGCAGTACAGGGTTAGGAAGGGCAGATACGCAGTATTTT. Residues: CASSTGLGRADTQYF.

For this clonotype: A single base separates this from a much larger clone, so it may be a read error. The CDR3 DNA follows: TGTGCCAGCAGCGGATTTATGGGCTGTAGCTCCTACAATGAGCAGTTCTTC. Its protein product is CASSGFMGCSSYNEQFF. This sequence joins TRBV7-9 and TRBJ2-1; D ambiguous. The germline V gene encodes CDR1 SEHNR and CDR2 FQNEAQ (reference sequence). The V end was cut by 5 bases, the J end by 0 bases, with 17 bases between. There are 17 residues in the CDR3.

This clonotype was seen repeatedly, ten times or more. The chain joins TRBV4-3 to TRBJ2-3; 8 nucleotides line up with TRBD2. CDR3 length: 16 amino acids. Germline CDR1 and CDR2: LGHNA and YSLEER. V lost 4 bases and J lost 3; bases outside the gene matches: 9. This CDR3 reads CASSRMAGGSTDTQYF. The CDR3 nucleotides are TGCGCCAGCAGCCGAATGGCGGGAGGCTCTACAGATACGCAGTATTTT.

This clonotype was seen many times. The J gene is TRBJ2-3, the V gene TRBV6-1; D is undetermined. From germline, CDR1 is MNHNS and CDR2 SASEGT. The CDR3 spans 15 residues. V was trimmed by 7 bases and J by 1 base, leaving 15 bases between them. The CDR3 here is CASTGVTPRTDTQYF. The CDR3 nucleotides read TGTGCCAGCACTGGGGTCACCCCCCGCACAGATACGCAGTATTTT.

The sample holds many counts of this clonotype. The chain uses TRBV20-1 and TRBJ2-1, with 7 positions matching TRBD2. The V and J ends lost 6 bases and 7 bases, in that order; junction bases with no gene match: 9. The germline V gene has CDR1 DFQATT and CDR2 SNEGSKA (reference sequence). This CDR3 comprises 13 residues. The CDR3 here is CSAPLAILNEQFF. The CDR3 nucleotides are TGCAGTGCGCCACTAGCGATCCTTAATGAGCAGTTCTTC.

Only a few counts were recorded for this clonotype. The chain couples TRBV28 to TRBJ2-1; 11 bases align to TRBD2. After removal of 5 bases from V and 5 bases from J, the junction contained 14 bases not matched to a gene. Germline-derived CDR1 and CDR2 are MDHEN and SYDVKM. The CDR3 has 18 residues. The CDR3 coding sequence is TGTGCCAGCAGTACCTCTAGCGGGAGGAATTGGATTAACAATGAGCAGTTCTTC. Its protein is CASSTSSGRNWINNEQFF.

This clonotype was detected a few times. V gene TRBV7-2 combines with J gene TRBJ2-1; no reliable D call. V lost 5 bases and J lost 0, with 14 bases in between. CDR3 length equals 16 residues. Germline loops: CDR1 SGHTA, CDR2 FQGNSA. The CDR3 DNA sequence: TGTGCCAGCAGCCTCGGTGTTGAGAGCTCCTACAATGAGCAGTTCTTC. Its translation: CASSLGVESSYNEQFF. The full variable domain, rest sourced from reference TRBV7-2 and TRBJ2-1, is GAGVSQSPSNKVTEKGKDVELRCDPISGHTALYWYRQSLGQGLEFLIYFQGNSAPDKSGLPSDRFSAERTGGSVSTLTIQRTQQEDSAVYLCASSLGVESSYNEQFFGPGTRLTVL.

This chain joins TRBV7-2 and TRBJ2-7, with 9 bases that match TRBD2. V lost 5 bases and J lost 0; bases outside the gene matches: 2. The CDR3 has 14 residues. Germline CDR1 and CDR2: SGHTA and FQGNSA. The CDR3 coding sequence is TGTGCCAGCAGCCGGACTAGCGACTCCTACGAGCAGTACTTC. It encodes CASSRTSDSYEQYF.

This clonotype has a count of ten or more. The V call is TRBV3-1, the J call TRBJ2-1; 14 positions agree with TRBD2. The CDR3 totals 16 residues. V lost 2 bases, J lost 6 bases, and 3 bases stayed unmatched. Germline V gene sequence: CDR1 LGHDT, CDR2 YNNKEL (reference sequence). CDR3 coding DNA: TGTGCCAGCAGCCAAAAGACTAGCGGGAGGGCCAATGAGCAGTTCTTC. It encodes CASSQKTSGRANEQFF.

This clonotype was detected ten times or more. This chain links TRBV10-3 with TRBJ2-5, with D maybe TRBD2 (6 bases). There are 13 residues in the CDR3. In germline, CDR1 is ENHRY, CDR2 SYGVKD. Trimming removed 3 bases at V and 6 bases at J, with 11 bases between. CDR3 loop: CAISDGGSKTQYF. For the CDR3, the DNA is TGTGCCATCAGTGACGGGGGATCGAAGACCCAGTACTTC.

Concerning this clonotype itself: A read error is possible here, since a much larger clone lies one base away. The CDR3 protein is CASSYYGTGGSSTGELFF. As DNA, the CDR3 is TGTGCCAGCAGTTATTACGGGACAGGGGGCTCGAGCACCGGGGAGCTGTTTTTT. This sequence joins TRBV5-4 and TRBJ2-2, with 12 bases aligning to TRBD1. CDR3 size: 18 residues. Germline V gene lookup returns CDR1 SGHNT and CDR2 YYREEE (reference sequence). V shed 5 bases, J shed 4 bases, and the junction held 12 bases outside the gene matches. Using reference TRBV5-4 and TRBJ2-2 for the parts outside the CDR3, the full variable domain is ETGVTQSPTHLIKTRGQQVTLRCSSQSGHNTVSWYQQALGQGPQFIFQYYREEENGRGNFPPRFSGLQFPNYSSELNVNALELDDSALYLCASSYYGTGGSSTGELFFGEGSRLTVL.

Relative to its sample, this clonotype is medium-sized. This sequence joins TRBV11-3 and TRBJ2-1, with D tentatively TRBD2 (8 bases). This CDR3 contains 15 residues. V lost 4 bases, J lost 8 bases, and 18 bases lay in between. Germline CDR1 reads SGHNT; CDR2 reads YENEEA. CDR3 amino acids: CASSSTGREADEQFF. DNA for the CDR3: TGTGCCAGCAGCTCGACAGGGCGGGAGGCCGATGAGCAGTTCTTC.

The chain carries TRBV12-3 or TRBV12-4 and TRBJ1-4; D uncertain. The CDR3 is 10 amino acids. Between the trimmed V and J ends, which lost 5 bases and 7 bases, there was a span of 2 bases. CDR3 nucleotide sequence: TGTGCCAGCAGTCTTGAAAAACTGTTTTTT. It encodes CASSLEKLFF.

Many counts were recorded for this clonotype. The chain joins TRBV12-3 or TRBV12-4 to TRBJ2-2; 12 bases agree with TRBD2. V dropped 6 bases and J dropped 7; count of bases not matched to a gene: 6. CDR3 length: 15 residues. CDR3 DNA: TGTGCCAGCAGAGGACTAGCGGGATTCATCGGGGAGCTGTTTTTT. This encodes CASRGLAGFIGELFF.

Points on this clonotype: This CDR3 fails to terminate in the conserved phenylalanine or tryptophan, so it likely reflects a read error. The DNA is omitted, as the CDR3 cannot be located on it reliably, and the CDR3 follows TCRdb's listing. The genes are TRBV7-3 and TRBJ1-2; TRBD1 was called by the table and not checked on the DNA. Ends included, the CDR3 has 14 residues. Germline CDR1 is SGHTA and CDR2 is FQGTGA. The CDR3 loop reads CASSSGQGELWLHL.

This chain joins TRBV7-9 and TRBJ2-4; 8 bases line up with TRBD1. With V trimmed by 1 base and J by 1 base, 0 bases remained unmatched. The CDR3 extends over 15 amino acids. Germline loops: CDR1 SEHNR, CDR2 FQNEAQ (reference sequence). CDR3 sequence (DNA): TGTGCCAGCAGCTTAGGGGACAGGGCCAAAAACATTCAGTACTTC. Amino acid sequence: CASSLGDRAKNIQYF.